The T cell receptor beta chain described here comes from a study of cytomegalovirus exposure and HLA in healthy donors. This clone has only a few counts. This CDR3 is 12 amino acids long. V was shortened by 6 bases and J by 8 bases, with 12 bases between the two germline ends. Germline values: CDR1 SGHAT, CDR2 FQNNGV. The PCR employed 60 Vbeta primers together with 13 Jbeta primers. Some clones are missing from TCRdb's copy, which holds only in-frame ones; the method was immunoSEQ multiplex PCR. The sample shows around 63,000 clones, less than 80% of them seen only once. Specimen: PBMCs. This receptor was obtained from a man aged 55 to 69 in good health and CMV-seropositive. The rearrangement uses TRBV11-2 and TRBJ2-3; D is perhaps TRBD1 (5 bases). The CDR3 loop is CASSLEQGTQYF. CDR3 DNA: TGTGCCAGCAGTCTAGAGCAGGGTACGCAGTATTTT.